Each of the 20 T cell receptor beta chains below was sequenced from the same sample in a study of human T cells and chemical hapten exposure. TCRdb used MiXCR to reprocess the RACE reads, holding one entry per CDR3 protein. The data show 130,000 or so distinct CDR3 sequences, about 9% seen once. Described time point: healthy volunteer bleed at 2 weeks. Unseparated into fractions, whole blood served as the source from which total RNA was extracted. Specimen: whole blood. These receptors originate from a male donor in good health. Some clones in this sample may be carry-over from other donors' samples.

This clonotype turned up a few times. This rearrangement joins TRBV14 to TRBJ1-2; maybe TRBD1 (6 bases). The CDR3 covers 14 residues. V gave up 1 base and J gave up 4 bases, with 10 bases separating them. The V gene's germline CDR1 is SGHDN and CDR2 FVKESK. The CDR3 is CASSQGQGIYGYTF. The DNA of the CDR3 is TGTGCCAGCAGCCAAGGGCAGGGGATCTATGGCTACACCTTC.

The rearrangement joins TRBV6-1 to TRBJ1-5; D is uncertain. This CDR3 is 14 amino acids long. V lost 8 bases and J lost 0, with 11 bases in between. CDR1 is MNHNS and CDR2 is SASEGT in the germline V gene. CDR3 region: CASLYTSSNQPQHF. The DNA for the CDR3 is TGTGCCAGCCTCTACACTTCTAGCAATCAGCCCCAGCATTTT.

This clonotype has more than one count but fewer than ten. The chain employs TRBV12-3 or TRBV12-4 and TRBJ2-7; D is uncertain. There are 13 residues in the CDR3. Trimming took off 3 bases at V and 4 bases at J, with 10 bases between the two ends. The CDR3 sequence: CASSFRSGYEQYF. The CDR3 DNA reads TGTGCCAGCAGTTTTCGCAGTGGTTACGAGCAGTACTTC.

This clonotype was seen only a few times. The chain combines TRBV3-1 with TRBJ1-4; D gene ambiguous. V lost 0 bases to trimming and J lost 7 bases, with 9 bases between them. The CDR3 runs 14 residues. Germline CDR1 and CDR2: LGHDT and YNNKEL (reference sequence). The CDR3 bases are TGTGCCAGCAGCCAAGATCTTGGAGGTGAAAAACTGTTTTTT. Translation gives CASSQDLGGEKLFF.

The J gene is TRBJ2-7, the V gene TRBV3-1; D is unresolved. The V gene's germline CDR1 is LGHDT and CDR2 YNNKEL (reference sequence). Deletions cut 1 base from V and 0 bases from J, with 13 bases between. CDR3 length equals 16 residues. This chain's CDR3 is CASSQGSGTLSYEQYF. The DNA for the CDR3 is TGTGCCAGCAGCCAAGGGTCCGGAACCCTCTCCTACGAGCAGTACTTC.

Comment on this clonotype: A much larger clonotype is one base distant, so this may be a read error. This chain joins TRBV7-9 and TRBJ2-7, with D tentatively TRBD1 (5 bases). The germline gives CDR1 SEHNR, CDR2 FQNEAQ (reference sequence). This CDR3 spans 15 amino acids. CDR3 bases: TGTGCCGGCAGCTTAGAGCCAGGGTTGGCCTACGAGCAGTACTTC. This gives the protein CAGSLEPGLAYEQYF.

J is TRBJ2-3 and V is TRBV20-1; D ambiguous. CDR1 is DFQATT and CDR2 is SNEGSKA in the germline V gene (reference sequence). CDR3 size: 13 residues. Trimming shortened V by 3 bases and J by 1 base, and 8 bases separated the two germline ends. Here the CDR3 reads CSARESRTDTQYF. In DNA form, the CDR3 reads TGCAGTGCTAGGGAATCCCGCACAGATACGCAGTATTTT.

The chain carries TRBV5-1 and TRBJ2-5; a weak D match, TRBD2 (7 bases). The CDR3 has 16 residues. The V and J ends lost 5 bases and 9 bases respectively, with 26 bases between them. Germline V CDR1 and CDR2: SGHRS, YFSETQ. The CDR3 DNA reads TGCGCCAGCAGTCGGGCCCGAGGACTAGGGGGATTGGCCCAGTACTTC. This codes for CASSRARGLGGLAQYF. The entire variable domain, with the rest obtained from reference TRBV5-1 and TRBJ2-5, is as follows: KAGVTQTPRYLIKTRGQQVTLSCSPISGHRSVSWYQQTPGQGLQFLFEYFSETQRNKGNFPGRFSGRQFSNSRSEMNVSTLELGDSALYLCASSRARGLGGLAQYFGPGTRLLVL.

This clonotype was found many times. The chain links TRBV20-1 to TRBJ1-3; D is ambiguous. The germline gives CDR1 DFQATT, CDR2 SNEGSKA (reference sequence). Trimming removed 3 bases from V and 7 bases from J, with 16 bases in between. CDR3 size: 14 residues. In DNA, the CDR3 is TGCAGTGCTAGGGGTTCCGGGAGCCTTAACACCATATATTTT. Its translation: CSARGSGSLNTIYF.

The gene calls are TRBV7-2 and TRBJ1-2, with no clear D. CDR1 and CDR2 (germline): SGHTA, FQGNSA. CDR3 length equals 14 residues. Trimming took 1 base from V and 4 from J, leaving 10 bases between them. Here the CDR3 reads CASSLDADSYGYTF. The CDR3 DNA reads as TGTGCCAGCAGCTTAGATGCGGATTCCTATGGCTACACCTTC.

This clonotype has just a few counts. CDR3 region: CASSIFGLAGEQFF. In DNA form, the CDR3 reads TGTGCCAGTAGTATCTTTGGACTAGCGGGAGAGCAGTTCTTC. The chain uses TRBV19 and TRBJ2-1, with TRBD2 matching over 12 bases. After removal of 3 bases from V and 10 bases from J, the junction contained 4 bases not matched to a gene. From germline, CDR1 is LNHDA and CDR2 SQIVND (reference sequence). This CDR3 is built from 14 residues.

The sample holds many counts of this clonotype. The rearrangement links TRBV30 to TRBJ2-1; D call uncertain. Trimming left V 4 bases short and J 10 bases short, with 14 bases between. CDR1 and CDR2 from the germline V gene are GTSNPN and SVGIG (reference sequence). The CDR3 is made up of 12 amino acids. The DNA of the CDR3 is TGTGCCTGGAACTCGCGCCAGACCGAGCAGTTCTTC. Protein: CAWNSRQTEQFF.

This clonotype was found a few times. The chain couples TRBV5-1 to TRBJ2-7; TRBD1 aligns across 7 bases. The CDR3 loop spans 14 amino acids. Germline V gene data show CDR1 as SGHRS and CDR2 as YFSETQ. V lost 1 base and J lost 5; bases outside the gene matches: 6. CDR3 sequence: CASSLRGGIHEQYF. CDR3 in DNA: TGCGCCAGCAGCTTGAGAGGGGGCATTCACGAGCAGTACTTC.

Ten or more counts support this clonotype. V usage is TRBV7-9 and J usage is TRBJ1-2; 7 nucleotides agree with TRBD1. The germline V gene encodes CDR1 SEHNR and CDR2 FQNEAQ (reference sequence). The V gene end was trimmed by 1 base and the J gene end by 2 bases; junction bases not matched to a gene: 7. The CDR3 totals 16 residues. CDR3 protein: CASSLEGAGGNYGYTF. The DNA of the CDR3 is TGTGCCAGCAGCTTAGAGGGAGCAGGGGGAAACTATGGCTACACCTTC.

This clonotype was observed a handful of times. The chain joins TRBV7-2 to TRBJ1-6, with no clear D. Germline assignment: CDR1 SGHTA and CDR2 FQGNSA. V lost 0 bases to trimming and J lost 13 bases, with 10 bases between them. The CDR3 extends over 13 amino acids. The CDR3 nucleotides are TGTGCCAGCAGCTTAGCGTCCGTGTACCCCCTCCACTTT. It codes for CASSLASVYPLHF.

The chain employs TRBV5-8 and TRBJ1-1; D ambiguous. This CDR3 contains 14 residues. Germline V gives CDR1 SGHTS, CDR2 YDEGEE. Trimming took 1 base from V and 6 from J, leaving 13 bases between them. The CDR3: CASSLRAGNAEAFF. CDR3 nucleotide sequence: TGTGCCAGCAGCTTGAGGGCTGGTAACGCTGAAGCTTTCTTT.

The chain has TRBV11-2 and TRBJ2-3, with 14 bases identical to TRBD2. With 5 bases clipped from V and 4 bases from J, the junction kept 2 bases outside the gene matches. Germline V lookup: CDR1 SGHAT, CDR2 FQNNGV. This CDR3 contains 15 residues. CDR3 in DNA: TGTGCCAGCAGCAAGACTAGCGGGGGGGCAGATACGCAGTATTTT. Encoded protein: CASSKTSGGADTQYF.

The table lists this clonotype with a few counts. V is TRBV12-3 or TRBV12-4 and J is TRBJ1-5; 7 bases map to TRBD1. Trimming removed 2 bases from V and 2 bases from J; junction bases left unmatched: 3. This CDR3 has 15 amino acids. CDR3 loop: CASSLFTGGNQPQHF. The CDR3 bases are TGTGCCAGCAGTTTATTCACAGGGGGCAATCAGCCCCAGCATTTT.

This clonotype has just a few counts. V gene TRBV6-2 or TRBV6-3 combines with J gene TRBJ1-1; D is ambiguous. This CDR3 comprises 13 residues. Germline-derived CDR1 and CDR2 are MNHEY and SVGEGT. Trimming took off 7 bases at V and 11 bases at J, with 20 bases between the two ends. The CDR3 here is CASNLGLFREAFF. In nucleotides, the CDR3 is TGTGCCAGCAATTTAGGGTTGTTCCGGGAGGCTTTCTTT.

DNA for the CDR3: TGCGCCAGCAGAGGTCCAGGGGATTCACCCCTCCACTTT. It encodes CASRGPGDSPLHF. This sequence joins TRBV5-1 and TRBJ1-6, with D perhaps TRBD1 (6 bases). The germline V gene encodes CDR1 SGHRS and CDR2 YFSETQ. The CDR3 sequence is 13 residues long. Trimming took 5 bases from V and 8 from J, leaving 11 bases between them.